The source of this T cell receptor (beta chain) is a study of blood T cell repertoires in COVID-19. Study-wide context: The United States, Italy and Spain were the sources of the acute and convalescent COVID-19 samples.

The CDR3 is made up of 11 amino acids. From germline, CDR1 is MNHEY and CDR2 SVGAGI. The ends were cut back, 8 bases at V and 5 bases at J, with 9 bases in the middle. This clone was found a few times. Assay: immunoSEQ multiplex PCR; the TCRdb copy retains only in-frame clones and omits some. The repertoire includes 150,000 or so clones, almost 85% of them detected once, and 12% to 15% sits in the top ten. Sequenced input: peripheral blood. This clonotype was obtained from a human donor with acute or convalescent COVID-19. The donor label of this sample is uncertain. The chain links TRBV6-5 to TRBJ2-5; unclear D gene. The CDR3 bases are TGTGCCAGCCCATCCTACGAGACCCAGTACTTC. It translates to CASPSYETQYF.